This record covers a single T cell receptor (beta chain). Its antigen remains unknown. The sample originates from a study of cytomegalovirus exposure and HLA in healthy donors. V lost 5 bases and J lost 2; bases outside the gene matches: 4. Germline V CDR1 and CDR2: SGHTA, FQGTGA. The CDR3 consists of 14 residues. Study outcomes and limitations: The authors reported that TCR beta sequences could predict HLA-A and HLA-B alleles. These predictions were accurate for most subjects in the first cohort.

PCR involved 60 Vbeta and 13 Jbeta primers. Method: immunoSEQ multiplex PCR; TCRdb's copy keeps in-frame clones and lacks some. This repertoire shows approximately 38,000 clones, around three fifths found once; its top ten account for 18%. Sequencing was carried out using PBMCs. This receptor was identified in a man in his forties or fifties in good health and CMV-seropositive. This chain links TRBV7-3 with TRBJ2-3, with TRBD1 matching 7 bases. The CDR3 coding sequence is TGTGCCAGCAGCCCCGGGACAGCCACAGATACGCAGTATTTT. Amino acids: CASSPGTATDTQYF.